This T cell receptor (beta chain) was sequenced during a study of blood T cell repertoires in COVID-19. Overall study: Sources were T cells, B-cell-depleted T cells, or PBMCs; the material itself was cDNA or gDNA.

CDR1 and CDR2 (germline): SGHTS, YDEGEE. The CDR3 extends over 15 amino acids. The V end lost 4 bases, the J end lost 3 bases, and 14 bases lay between the germline ends. As originally analysed: Reference gene primer amplification in the assay estimated nucleated cell counts. The table came from immunoSEQ multiplex PCR; TCRdb's copy has only in-frame clones and leaves some out. That table furnishes V, J and clone size, whereas the DNA furnished D and trimming. The table includes 450,000 or so clones, less than 95% detected once. Assignment of participants to cohorts was predicated upon participant-reported clinical history.

The V call is TRBV5-8, the J call TRBJ2-1, with a weak D call TRBD2 (6 bases). This TCR derives from a man aged 18 to 35 who had recovered from COVID-19. The sample was PBMCs or T cells enriched from blood (not recorded which). The CDR3 DNA is TGTGCCAGCAGCCCCCTAGCGATCATCTACAATGAGCAGTTCTTC. It encodes CASSPLAIIYNEQFF.